This entry describes one T cell receptor (beta chain). Trimming shortened V by 4 bases and J by 4 bases, and 8 bases separated the two germline ends. The V gene's germline CDR1 is ENHRY and CDR2 SYGVKD. CDR3 length equals 13 residues. The source of the sample is a study of blood T cell repertoires in COVID-19. Method: immunoSEQ multiplex PCR; TCRdb's copy keeps in-frame clones and lacks some. The data show roughly 57,000 clones, 70% to 90% seen once. The sample taken for sequencing was peripheral blood. The source is a human donor in a cohort sampled during active COVID-19. This chain joins TRBV10-3 and TRBJ1-5; no clear D. In nucleotides, the CDR3 is TGTGCCATCAGTGCTTATAGTAATCAGCCCCAGCATTTT. Protein sequence: CAISAYSNQPQHF.